This T cell receptor beta chain was retrieved from a study of blood T cell repertoires in COVID-19. Across the whole study: Material from acute and convalescent COVID-19 was sourced from the United States, Italy and Spain. Nucleic acid was either cDNA or gDNA, and it came from T cells, B-cell-depleted T cells, or PBMCs.

Per the original methods: Nucleated cell counts were estimated from reference gene primer amplification. Only in-frame clones appear in the TCRdb table, and some are missing; sequencing was by immunoSEQ multiplex PCR. V and J calls plus clone size are reproduced from that table; the DNA served to infer D and trimming. The sample has about 140,000 clones, more than 60% seen once; the top ten hold less than 2%. Germline V gene data show CDR1 as MGHRA and CDR2 as YSYEKL. The CDR3 length is 16 residues. Trimming removed 2 bases from V and 8 bases from J, with 19 bases in between. This chain connects TRBV4-1 to TRBJ2-1, with TRBD1 as a possible D gene (6 bases). Sample: peripheral blood. The TCR originated in a woman aged 55-69 years with acute or convalescent COVID-19. Here the CDR3 reads CASSQMTGTFEYEQFF. The CDR3 coding sequence is TGCGCCAGCAGCCAAATGACCGGGACATTTGAGTATGAGCAGTTCTTC.